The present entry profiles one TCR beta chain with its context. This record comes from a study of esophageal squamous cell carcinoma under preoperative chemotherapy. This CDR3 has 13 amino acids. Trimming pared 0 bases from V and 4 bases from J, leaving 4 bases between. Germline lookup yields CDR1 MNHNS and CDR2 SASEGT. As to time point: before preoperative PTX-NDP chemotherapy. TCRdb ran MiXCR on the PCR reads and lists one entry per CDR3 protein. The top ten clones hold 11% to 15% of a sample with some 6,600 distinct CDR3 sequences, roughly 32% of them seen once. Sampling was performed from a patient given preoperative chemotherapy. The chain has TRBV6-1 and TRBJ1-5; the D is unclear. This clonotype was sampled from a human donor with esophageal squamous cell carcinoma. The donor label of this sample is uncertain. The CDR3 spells CASSEAGNQPQHF. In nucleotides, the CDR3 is TGTGCCAGCAGTGAAGCAGGTAATCAGCCCCAGCATTTT.